These 20 T cell receptor beta chains originate from one sample sequenced in a study of neurological immune-mediated disorders (dated 2019 in TCRdb). Preparation of the library involved 5' RACE. Data came from an Illumina HiSeq 2500. In TCRdb, the public reads were trimmed at Q25 with fastp and aligned with MiXCR, with productive beta chains retained. Under each unique CDR3 protein, matching rows form one entry showing the most common genes and DNA. The sample profile shows under 80,000 distinct CDR3 sequences; 4% to 6% of them were found once. Approximately 3% of the sample goes to the ten largest clones. The material sequenced was PBMCs. The receptors originated from a woman aged 25 to 45 with multiple sclerosis.

This clonotype was observed many times. This chain links TRBV10-3 with TRBJ1-1; a possible D gene is TRBD1 (5 bases). V lost 7 bases and J 4 bases, leaving 10 bases between the germline ends. Germline loops: CDR1 ENHRY, CDR2 SYGVKD. This CDR3 spans 12 amino acids. The CDR3 coding sequence is TGTGCCATCAATCCCGGGGGCACTGAAGCTTTCTTT. Amino acids: CAINPGGTEAFF.

This clonotype showed up many times. The rearrangement joins TRBV20-1 to TRBJ2-1, with 8 bases identical to TRBD2. This CDR3 is 15 amino acids long. The J segment lost 9 bases and the V segment lost 0 bases, leaving 10 bases of the junction unmatched. Germline V gives CDR1 DFQATT, CDR2 SNEGSKA (reference sequence). CDR3 sequence reads: CSARDPGLENLEQFF. DNA of the CDR3: TGCAGTGCTAGAGACCCGGGACTAGAAAATCTTGAGCAGTTCTTC.

This clonotype counts as medium-sized (0.01 to 0.1%). This chain links TRBV7-2 with TRBJ2-7; D remains unclear. Germline V gene lookup returns CDR1 SGHTA and CDR2 FQGNSA. The CDR3 is made up of 14 amino acids. V was cut by 4 bases and J by 8 bases, with 18 bases left in between. The DNA of the CDR3 is TGTGCCAGCAGCTCAGTCCCGGCAGGTACGAAGCAGTACTTC. Protein product: CASSSVPAGTKQYF.

The table lists this clonotype with many counts. The chain recombines TRBV7-2 with TRBJ1-2, with 8 positions matching TRBD1. Germline V lookup: CDR1 SGHTA, CDR2 FQGNSA. The V gene end was trimmed by 2 bases and the J gene end by 6 bases; junction bases not matched to a gene: 5. CDR3 length: 14 amino acids. The chain's CDR3 is CASSLKSGGDGYTF. The CDR3 coding sequence is TGTGCCAGCAGCTTAAAATCAGGGGGCGATGGCTACACCTTC.

This clonotype was observed at least ten times. This chain uses TRBV6-5 with TRBJ2-3, with D maybe TRBD1 (6 bases). CDR3 length equals 14 residues. Germline CDR1 reads MNHEY; CDR2 reads SVGAGI. Deletions cut 6 bases from V and 5 bases from J, with 15 bases between. This CDR3 is CASSKTGAIDTQYF. For the CDR3, the DNA is TGTGCCAGCAGCAAGACAGGAGCGATAGATACGCAGTATTTT.

The table lists this clonotype with many counts. The V call is TRBV5-1, the J call TRBJ2-6; TRBD2 matches 9 bases. The CDR3 sequence is 18 residues long. From germline, CDR1 is SGHRS and CDR2 YFSETQ. V trimming: 6 bases; J trimming: 0 bases; junction bases outside the gene matches: 10. CDR3 nucleotides: TGCGCCAGCACTGGGGCTAGCGGGGTCCTCTCTGGGGCCAACGTCCTGACTTTC. It is translated as CASTGASGVLSGANVLTF.

This clonotype was observed at least ten times. The chain couples TRBV5-1 to TRBJ1-2, with D maybe TRBD1 (6 bases). Germline V gene data show CDR1 as SGHRS and CDR2 as YFSETQ. CDR3 length equals 16 residues. Trimming took 4 bases from V and 0 from J, leaving 16 bases between them. CDR3 protein: CASSQSGTTTNYGYTF. The DNA for the CDR3 is TGCGCCAGCAGCCAAAGTGGGACAACCACTAACTATGGCTACACCTTC.

This clonotype was counted at least ten times. The rearrangement joins TRBV21-1 to TRBJ1-6; the D call of TRBD1 is as the table states it, not checked on the DNA. TRBV21-1 is termed a pseudogene. This CDR3 contains 15 residues. CDR3 DNA: TGTGCCAGCAGCAAAGATCGGGGGGCGGCTTCACCCCTCAACTTT. It encodes CASSKDRGAASPLNF.

The sample holds many counts of this clonotype. The CDR3 DNA follows: TGCGCCAGCAGCTTCCGACAGGGCGTTATTGTTGAAGCTTTCTTT. Translating it yields CASSFRQGVIVEAFF. V is TRBV5-1 and J is TRBJ1-1; 7 positions match TRBD1. Germline CDR1 and CDR2: SGHRS and YFSETQ. J was trimmed by 7 bases and V by 2 bases; bases with no gene match: 11. The length of the CDR3 is 15 residues.

With respect to this clonotype: Just one base apart from a much larger clone, this may be a read error. The chain recombines TRBV15 with TRBJ2-1; the match to TRBD1 covers 7 bases. The junction had 11 bases not matched to a gene; V was cut back by 0 bases and J by 9 bases. The CDR3 consists of 16 residues. CDR1 LNHNV and CDR2 YYDKDF come from the germline V gene (reference sequence). CDR3 loop: CATSRDGGKGAGEQFF. The CDR3 region has the DNA TGTGCCACCAGCAGAGATGGCGGAAAGGGGGCAGGTGAGCAGTTCTTC.

J is TRBJ1-5 and V is TRBV20-1, with D perhaps TRBD1 (5 bases). Per germline, CDR1 DFQATT and CDR2 SNEGSKA (reference sequence). This CDR3 has 12 amino acids. V was cut by 7 bases and J by 5 bases, with 12 bases left in between. The CDR3 nucleotides read TGCAGTGTCGACGCCAGGGATCAGCCCCAGCATTTT. This codes for CSVDARDQPQHF.

This clonotype was recorded many times. The chain recombines TRBV20-1 with TRBJ1-2; D is perhaps TRBD1 (5 bases). This CDR3 comprises 13 residues. Germline V gene data show CDR1 as DFQATT and CDR2 as SNEGSKA (reference sequence). Trimming stripped 6 bases from V and 8 bases from J, with 19 bases between. The CDR3, as DNA: TGCAGTGCGGGGGACGCAGGACTGCGGGGCTACACCTTC. It is translated as CSAGDAGLRGYTF.

This clonotype appeared a few times. This chain joins TRBV5-1 and TRBJ2-3; 7 nucleotides match TRBD2. V lost 2 bases and J lost 0; bases outside the gene matches: 3. The CDR3 contains 15 residues. Per germline, CDR1 SGHRS and CDR2 YFSETQ. This chain's CDR3 is CASSLSGASTDTQYF. The CDR3 DNA reads as TGCGCCAGCAGCTTAAGCGGGGCTAGCACAGATACGCAGTATTTT.

Details on this clonotype: Germline and junction disagree at one end, which may indicate a read error. The chain has TRBV28 and TRBJ1-5; tentative D call: TRBD1 (5 bases). Germline V gene lookup returns CDR1 MDHEN and CDR2 SYDVKM. The CDR3 consists of 13 residues. CDR3 bases: TGTGCCAGCAGACGGGACGGGAATCAGCCCCAGAATTTT. It specifies CASRRDGNQPQNF. Based on the CDR3 plus reference TRBV28 and TRBJ1-5, the full variable domain is DVKVTQSSRYLVKRTGEKVFLECVQDMDHENMFWYRQDPGLGLRLIYFSYDVKMKEKGDIPEGYSVSREKKERFSLILESASTNQTSMYLCASRRDGNQPQNFGDGTRLSIL.

V is TRBV5-6 and J is TRBJ2-7; unclear D gene. CDR3 length: 14 residues. The germline V gene encodes CDR1 SGHDT and CDR2 YYEEEE. Trimming left V 3 bases short and J 7 bases short, with 17 bases between. CDR3 amino acids: CASSSRAFVGEQYF. The CDR3 region has the DNA TGTGCCAGCAGCTCCCGGGCCTTCGTCGGGGAGCAGTACTTC.

This clonotype was observed many times. The CDR3 nucleotides are TGTGCCAGCACCTCGGGGGCAGCGGCGGGGGAAACTACTGAAGCTTTCTTT. Its translation is CASTSGAAAGETTEAFF. This rearrangement joins TRBV6-5 to TRBJ1-1; tentatively, D is TRBD1 (6 bases). Per the germline V gene, CDR1 is MNHEY and CDR2 is SVGAGI. The CDR3 sequence is 17 residues long. Trimming pared 7 bases from V and 5 bases from J, leaving 26 bases between.

A remark on this clonotype: Sequence at one end of the junction differs from germline and may be a read error. V and J are TRBV20-1 and TRBJ1-5; unclear D gene. This CDR3 region has 13 residues. Germline assignment: CDR1 DFQATT and CDR2 SNEGSKA (reference sequence). CDR3 in amino acids: CSASGSALQPQNF. Written as DNA, the CDR3 is TGCAGTGCTAGTGGCAGCGCATTGCAGCCCCAGAATTTT.

This clonotype came up many times. V usage is TRBV5-1 and J usage is TRBJ2-7, with D possibly matching TRBD2 (6 bases). V was cut by 1 base and J by 5 bases, with 16 bases left in between. Germline-derived CDR1 and CDR2 are SGHRS and YFSETQ. There are 15 residues in the CDR3. CDR3 in amino acids: CASSLFYTGGNEQYF. As DNA, the CDR3 is TGCGCCAGCAGCTTGTTTTACACTGGAGGGAACGAGCAGTACTTC.

There are many counts of this clonotype. This chain joins TRBV29-1 and TRBJ1-2; D call uncertain. V lost 7 bases and J 3 bases, leaving 15 bases between the germline ends. This CDR3 region has 13 residues. Looked up from germline, CDR1 is SQVTM and CDR2 is ANQGSEA. CDR3 in amino acids: CSANGGEDYGYTF. In nucleotides, the CDR3 is TGCAGCGCCAATGGTGGAGAGGACTATGGCTACACCTTC.

This clonotype was observed a few times. The genes are TRBV4-1 and TRBJ2-7; D possibly matches TRBD1 or TRBD2 (5 bases each). The CDR3 consists of 15 residues. The V end lost 4 bases, the J end lost 0 bases, and 13 bases lay between the germline ends. Germline CDR1 and CDR2: MGHRA and YSYEKL. The CDR3 sequence is CASSPRRGNSYEQYF. CDR3 sequence (DNA): TGCGCCAGCAGCCCCCGCCGGGGCAACTCCTACGAGCAGTACTTC.